This T cell receptor beta chain was found in a study of cytomegalovirus exposure and HLA in healthy donors. Findings and limits, study-wide: For most TCR sequences rarity was the rule, although some public TCRs occurred in many donors. Most likely, a cluster of highly shared sequence variants arose as a sequencing artifact.

Notes on this clone: The antigen remains undetermined.

PCR amplification relied on 60 Vbeta primers (plus 13 Jbeta primers). Profiling relied on immunoSEQ multiplex PCR, and the TCRdb table lists in-frame clones only, not all of them. The table shows 100,000 or so clones, with more than 65% occurring only once. The CDR3 extends over 15 amino acids. Germline V gene sequence: CDR1 MDHEN, CDR2 SYDVKM. V was clipped by 2 bases and J by 1 base, with 6 bases between them. The TCR originated in a young woman in good health and CMV-seronegative. The gene calls are TRBV28 and TRBJ2-6; D is possibly TRBD1 (5 bases). Sequenced input: PBMCs. CDR3 sequence reads: CASSLRGSGANVLTF. The DNA for the CDR3 is TGTGCCAGCAGTTTAAGGGGTTCTGGGGCCAACGTCCTGACTTTC.